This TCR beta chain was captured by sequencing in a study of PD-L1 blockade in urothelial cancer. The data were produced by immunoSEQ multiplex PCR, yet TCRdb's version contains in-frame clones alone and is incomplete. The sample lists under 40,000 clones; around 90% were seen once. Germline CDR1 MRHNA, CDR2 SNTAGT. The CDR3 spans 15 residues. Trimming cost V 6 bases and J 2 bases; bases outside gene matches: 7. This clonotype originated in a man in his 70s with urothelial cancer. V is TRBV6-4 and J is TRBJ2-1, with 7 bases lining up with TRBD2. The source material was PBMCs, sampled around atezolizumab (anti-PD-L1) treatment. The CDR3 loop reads CASSELGLAYNEQFF. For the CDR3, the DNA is TGTGCCAGCAGCGAACTTGGACTAGCCTACAATGAGCAGTTCTTC.